Listed here are 27 T cell receptor beta chains from one sample, sequenced in a study of cytomegalovirus exposure and HLA in healthy donors. The PCR used 60 Vbeta and 13 Jbeta primers. Repertoires were generated with immunoSEQ multiplex PCR, while TCRdb's copy carries only in-frame clones and drops some. The sample lists 170,000 or so clones, approximately 84% seen once, with over 3% in the top ten. The sample consisted of PBMCs. These receptor sequences come from a woman between 45 and 65 years old in good health and CMV-seropositive.

The chain couples TRBV20-1 to TRBJ2-5; D not resolved. V lost 5 bases, J lost 0 bases, and 4 bases lay in between. This CDR3 spans 11 amino acids. In germline, CDR1 is DFQATT, CDR2 SNEGSKA (reference sequence). This chain's CDR3 is CSAHYQETQYF. The CDR3 bases are TGCAGTGCTCACTACCAAGAGACCCAGTACTTC.

The gene calls are TRBV29-1 and TRBJ2-5, with D perhaps matching TRBD2 (6 bases). Germline lookup yields CDR1 SQVTM and CDR2 ANQGSEA. The CDR3 covers 12 residues. Between the trimmed V and J ends, which lost 6 bases and 11 bases, there was a span of 19 bases. The CDR3 region has the DNA TGCAGCGTGGGGGACCCAGGAGGGGAGCAGTACTTC. Translating gives CSVGDPGGEQYF.

The chain couples TRBV27 to TRBJ2-7; D gene uncertain. Per the germline V gene, CDR1 is MNHEY and CDR2 is SMNVEV (reference sequence). CDR3 length: 14 amino acids. V dropped 2 bases and J dropped 2 bases, with 10 bases sitting between them. In nucleotides, the CDR3 is TGTGCCAGCAGTTTAATGGCCCGAACCTACGAGCAGTACTTC. This gives the protein CASSLMARTYEQYF.

This clone came up a few times. The chain combines TRBV7-3 with TRBJ1-2; 7 bases agree with TRBD1. CDR3 length: 13 residues. Trimming cost V 2 bases and J 5 bases; bases outside gene matches: 2. Germline CDR1 and CDR2: SGHTA and FQGTGA. The CDR3 DNA follows: TGTGCCAGCAGCTTAGGACAGGAATATGGCTACACCTTC. Amino acids: CASSLGQEYGYTF.

On this clone: The sample carries other DNA sequences with the same CDR3. This chain joins TRBV5-1 and TRBJ2-3; 12 nucleotides align to TRBD2. This CDR3 spans 15 amino acids. The germline gives CDR1 SGHRS, CDR2 YFSETQ. J lost 6 bases, V lost 4 bases, and 6 bases had no gene match. The CDR3 DNA is TGCGCCAGCAGCCCACTAGCGGGGGGCGCGGATACGCAGTATTTT. Its protein product is CASSPLAGGADTQYF.

The chain carries TRBV25-1 and TRBJ2-5; 7 bases agree with TRBD2. From germline, CDR1 is MGHDK and CDR2 SYGVNS. The CDR3 spans 15 residues. V trimming: 1 base; J trimming: 2 bases; junction bases outside the gene matches: 4. In nucleotides, the CDR3 is TGTGCCAGCAGTGAATTTAGGGGAGGGCAAGAGACCCAGTACTTC. Residues: CASSEFRGGQETQYF.

This clone was observed a handful of times. J is TRBJ1-5 and V is TRBV5-6; D ambiguous. The germline V gene has CDR1 SGHDT and CDR2 YYEEEE. The V end was cut by 0 bases, the J end by 1 base, with 11 bases between. The CDR3 is 16 amino acids. The CDR3 region is CASSLGAGLSNQPQHF. Written as DNA, the CDR3 is TGTGCCAGCAGCTTGGGGGCGGGTTTAAGCAATCAGCCCCAGCATTTT.

The gene calls are TRBV12-5 and TRBJ1-1; 7 nucleotides match TRBD1. Trimming took 2 bases from V and 1 from J; bases not matched to a gene: 7. From germline, CDR1 is LGHNT and CDR2 FRNRAP. This CDR3 region has 16 residues. The CDR3: CASGLPRDSENTEAFF. The CDR3 nucleotides are TGTGCTAGTGGTTTGCCCCGGGACAGTGAGAACACTGAAGCTTTCTTT.

CDR3 sequence reads: CAWSVRLDRAGYTF. CDR3 nucleotides: TGTGCCTGGAGTGTACGCCTCGACAGGGCTGGCTACACCTTC. The chain employs TRBV30 and TRBJ1-2, with 7 bases that match TRBD1. The junction had 8 bases not matched to a gene; V was cut back by 0 bases and J by 7 bases. Germline CDR1 GTSNPN, CDR2 SVGIG (reference sequence). The CDR3 consists of 14 residues.

V is TRBV11-3 and J is TRBJ2-5; D remains unclear. Germline V lookup: CDR1 SGHNT, CDR2 YENEEA. V was shortened by 1 base and J by 5 bases, with 14 bases between the two germline ends. The CDR3 sequence is 15 residues long. The CDR3 here is CASSLAPGSGETQYF. CDR3 DNA: TGTGCCAGCAGCTTAGCGCCTGGGTCCGGGGAGACCCAGTACTTC. Looking up the rest from reference TRBV11-3 and TRBJ2-5 gives the full variable domain: EAGVVQSPRYKIIEKKQPVAFWCNPISGHNTLYWYLQNLGQGPELLIRYENEEAVDDSQLPKDRFSAERLKGVDSTLKIQPAELGDSAVYLCASSLAPGSGETQYFGPGTRLLVL.

V is TRBV2 and J is TRBJ1-4; the D is unclear. V lost 3 bases and J lost 5, with 4 bases in between. The CDR3 is 12 residues long. Germline loops: CDR1 SNHLY, CDR2 FYNNEI. CDR3 nucleotides: TGTGCCAGCAGTGACCAGAATGAAAAACTGTTTTTT. Translation: CASSDQNEKLFF.

The rearrangement joins TRBV18 to TRBJ2-5, with a tentative D call TRBD2 (8 bases). Trimming removed 7 bases at V and 4 bases at J, with 16 bases between. Germline CDR1 and CDR2: KGHSH and LQKENI. The CDR3 spans 14 residues. CDR3 residues: CASLQGTSGETQYF. The CDR3 DNA sequence: TGTGCCAGCTTACAGGGGACTAGTGGAGAGACCCAGTACTTC.

V gene TRBV5-4 combines with J gene TRBJ1-4; D call uncertain. V dropped 3 bases and J dropped 6 bases, with 15 bases sitting between them. Germline lookup yields CDR1 SGHNT and CDR2 YYREEE (reference sequence). The CDR3 is 15 residues long. The CDR3: CASSSGDTPDEKLFF. CDR3 DNA sequence: TGTGCCAGCAGCTCTGGTGACACGCCTGATGAAAAACTGTTTTTT.

The rearrangement links TRBV19 to TRBJ1-4, with 7 bases matching TRBD1. The CDR3 totals 14 residues. Unmatched junction bases numbered 2, after V lost 7 bases and J lost 0 bases. Germline V lookup: CDR1 LNHDA, CDR2 SQIVND (reference sequence). The CDR3 is CASKGQTTNEKLFF. The CDR3 nucleotides are TGTGCCAGTAAGGGACAGACAACTAATGAAAAACTGTTTTTT.

This clone came up a few times. The J gene is TRBJ2-7, the V gene TRBV7-9; perhaps TRBD1 as D (6 bases). The CDR3 loop spans 16 amino acids. V was pared by 1 base and J by 2 bases, with 15 bases between. From germline, CDR1 is SEHNR and CDR2 FQNEAQ (reference sequence). CDR3 in DNA: TGTGCCAGCAGCTTAGAAGGGGGATCCCGCCCCTACGAGCAGTACTTC. Translation gives CASSLEGGSRPYEQYF.

The chain employs TRBV29-1 and TRBJ2-7; D unresolved. Germline V gives CDR1 SQVTM, CDR2 ANQGSEA. The CDR3 is 13 residues long. Trimming shortened V by 0 bases and J by 0 bases, and 6 bases separated the two germline ends. The CDR3 bases are TGCAGCGTTGAAGATGAGGCCTCCTACGAGCAGTACTTC. This sequence encodes CSVEDEASYEQYF.

The chain carries TRBV4-3 and TRBJ1-2; 12 bases are shared with TRBD1. This CDR3 is built from 15 residues. J was trimmed by 8 bases and V by 1 base; bases with no gene match: 5. Germline values: CDR1 LGHNA, CDR2 YSLEER. CDR3: CASSQGDRGLWGYTF. DNA of the CDR3: TGCGCCAGCAGCCAAGGGGACAGGGGGCTTTGGGGCTACACCTTC.

The sample holds one count of this clone. This chain connects TRBV13 to TRBJ2-5; 7 bases match TRBD2. Germline CDR1 reads PRHDT; CDR2 reads FYEKMQ (reference sequence). V gave up 3 bases and J gave up 2 bases; unmatched junction bases: 9. The CDR3 extends over 16 amino acids. CDR3 in DNA: TGTGCCAGCAGCTTCGGAGGATCGGGGGGACAAGAGACCCAGTACTTC. This codes for CASSFGGSGGQETQYF.

Details on this clone: The same CDR3 also results from other DNA sequences found in this sample. The chain has TRBV20-1 and TRBJ2-7; D call uncertain. Germline V lookup: CDR1 DFQATT, CDR2 SNEGSKA (reference sequence). V was shortened by 1 base and J by 2 bases, with 3 bases between the two germline ends. The CDR3 is made up of 11 amino acids. Written as DNA, the CDR3 is TGCAGTGCTAGAGCCGCCTACGAGCAGTACTTC. Amino acid sequence: CSARAAYEQYF.

V usage is TRBV19 and J usage is TRBJ2-1, with D perhaps TRBD2 (5 bases). V lost 8 bases to trimming and J lost 3 bases, with 17 bases between them. Per germline, CDR1 LNHDA and CDR2 SQIVND (reference sequence). This CDR3 comprises 15 residues. Written as DNA, the CDR3 is TGTGCCAGTCTCAGCGGAGGAGGCCTCTACAATGAGCAGTTCTTC. Translation: CASLSGGGLYNEQFF.

The sample holds one count of this clone. The chain combines TRBV19 with TRBJ1-1; D unresolved. There are 13 residues in the CDR3. The germline V gene encodes CDR1 LNHDA and CDR2 SQIVND (reference sequence). The V and J ends lost 2 bases and 6 bases respectively, with 10 bases between them. The CDR3 region has the DNA TGTGCCAGTAGTATATGGAGGTCCCCTGAAGCTTTCTTT. This encodes CASSIWRSPEAFF. The full variable domain, rest sourced from reference TRBV19 and TRBJ1-1, is DGGITQSPKYLFRKEGQNVTLSCEQNLNHDAMYWYRQDPGQGLRLIYYSQIVNDFQKGDIAEGYSVSREKKESFPLTVTSAQKNPTAFYLCASSIWRSPEAFFGQGTRLTVV.

The V gene is TRBV7-2, the J gene TRBJ2-5; D is perhaps TRBD1 (6 bases). V was clipped by 5 bases and J by 5 bases, with 18 bases between them. The CDR3 covers 15 residues. Germline V gives CDR1 SGHTA, CDR2 FQGNSA. CDR3 region: CASSRIRRGDETQYF. For the CDR3, the DNA is TGTGCCAGCAGCCGTATACGCAGGGGCGATGAGACCCAGTACTTC.

The chain recombines TRBV27 with TRBJ1-2; D is possibly TRBD1 (5 bases). The germline gives CDR1 MNHEY, CDR2 SMNVEV (reference sequence). The ends were cut back, 2 bases at V and 6 bases at J, with 16 bases in the middle. This CDR3 is 15 amino acids long. In DNA form, the CDR3 reads TGTGCCAGCAGTTTAAGATTAGGGACTCGGCATGGCTACACCTTC. It is translated as CASSLRLGTRHGYTF.

This clone was detected a few times. The chain recombines TRBV9 with TRBJ2-3; 12 bases agree with TRBD2. This CDR3 has 17 residues. Germline V lookup: CDR1 SGDLS, CDR2 YYNGEE. The J segment lost 0 bases and the V segment lost 2 bases, leaving 4 bases of the junction unmatched. CDR3 nucleotides: TGTGCCAGCAGCGTGCGGACTAGCGGGACTAGCACAGATACGCAGTATTTT. Translation gives CASSVRTSGTSTDTQYF.

The CDR3 DNA reads TGTGCCAGCAGCCTTAGGAGGGACAGGGATTTAAATGAGCAGTTCTTC. Amino acid sequence: CASSLRRDRDLNEQFF. This chain joins TRBV7-2 and TRBJ2-1; 9 bases are shared with TRBD1. The CDR3 extends over 16 amino acids. In germline, CDR1 is SGHTA, CDR2 FQGNSA. V lost 5 bases, J lost 7 bases, and 12 bases stayed unmatched.

This rearrangement joins TRBV19 to TRBJ2-2; 7 bases are shared with TRBD2. The length of the CDR3 is 15 residues. Germline lookup yields CDR1 LNHDA and CDR2 SQIVND (reference sequence). J gave up 6 bases and V 7 bases, and 11 bases lay outside the gene matches. The CDR3 spells CASTPGLSRPGELFF. The CDR3 bases are TGTGCCAGTACCCCGGGACTATCAAGGCCCGGGGAGCTGTTTTTT.

The chain is built from TRBV6-5 and TRBJ1-1; the D gene is possibly TRBD1 (5 bases). The CDR3 is 15 amino acids. The germline CDR1 and CDR2 sequences are MNHEY and SVGAGI. The germline V and J ends were trimmed by 0 bases and 2 bases, with 10 bases remaining between them. CDR3 nucleotides: TGTGCCAGCAGTTACTCGAGGAGGGGAAACACTGAAGCTTTCTTT. This translates into CASSYSRRGNTEAFF.